These T cell receptor beta chains were read from a single sample in a study of blood T cell repertoires in COVID-19. The assay was immunoSEQ multiplex PCR, and TCRdb's table has in-frame clones only and misses some. The data show hundreds of thousands of clones, about 85% seen once. Sequencing was performed on PBMCs or T cells enriched from blood (not recorded which). These receptors originate from a woman in her fifties or sixties who had recovered from COVID-19. Each CDR3 is given with its conserved first and last residue. The D gene is left open where the match is weak. A row's size may be missing; if present it is once, few, many or a size class.

TRBV5-1	TRBJ2-5	.	.	CASSLGFSGAGEQETQYF	TGCGCCAGCAGCTTGGGCTTCTCAGGGGCTGGAGAACAAGAGACCCAGTACTTC
TRBV20-1	TRBJ1-1	few	.	CSASYRQGYNTEAFF	TGCAGTGCTAGTTATCGGCAGGGCTATAACACTGAAGCTTTCTTT
TRBV27	TRBJ2-7	.	TRBD2	CASSFGLAYEQYF	TGTGCCAGCAGTTTCGGACTAGCCTACGAGCAGTACTTC
TRBV5-1	TRBJ2-7	.	TRBD1	CASSKRGTGVSYEQYF	TGCGCCAGCAGTAAACGCGGGACAGGGGTCTCCTACGAGCAGTACTTC
TRBV4-2	TRBJ2-1	.	.	CASSQDFGSYEQFF	TGTGCCAGCAGCCAAGATTTCGGGAGCTATGAGCAGTTCTTC
TRBV19	TRBJ1-1	few	.	CASSPRHHTMAEAFF	TGTGCCAGTAGTCCGAGACATCATACGATGGCTGAAGCTTTCTTT
TRBV28	TRBJ2-6	.	TRBD2	CASSAPGLAGATGANVLTF	TGTGCCAGCAGTGCCCCGGGACTAGCGGGGGCTACTGGGGCCAACGTCCTGACTTTC
TRBV19	TRBJ2-7	.	.	CASMVRGGYEQYF	TGTGCCAGTATGGTCAGGGGCGGCTACGAGCAGTACTTC
TRBV4-2	TRBJ2-1	.	.	CASTSFNRAPRVVF	TGTGCCAGCACCTCTTTTAACAGGGCCCCTAGGGTAGTCTTC
TRBV5-1	TRBJ2-5	.	.	CASSLEYLETQYF	TGCGCCAGCAGCTTGGAATATTTGGAGACCCAGTACTTC
TRBV30	TRBJ2-5	.	.	CAWGGLQETQYF	TGTGCCTGGGGGGGCTTGCAAGAGACCCAGTACTTC
TRBV7-6	TRBJ1-1	.	.	CASSLARGGLGRNTEAFF	TGTGCCAGCAGCTTAGCCCGGGGGGGGCTGGGGCGTAACACTGAAGCTTTCTTT
TRBV12-3/TRBV12-4	TRBJ1-1	few	.	CASTEGGTEAFF	TGTGCCAGCACCGAAGGGGGCACTGAAGCTTTCTTT
TRBV9	TRBJ2-2	.	TRBD2	CASSVGRFGGYSGELFF	TGTGCCAGCAGCGTAGGAAGGTTCGGGGGGTACTCCGGGGAGCTGTTTTTT
TRBV13	TRBJ2-1	.	TRBD1	CASSGRYGTGVYNEQFF	TGTGCCAGCAGCGGCCGCTACGGGACAGGGGTATACAATGAGCAGTTCTTC
TRBV16	TRBJ1-1	.	TRBD1	CASSPRQGISEAFF	TGTGCCAGCAGTCCAAGACAGGGAATCTCTGAAGCTTTCTTT